Detailed here is one T cell receptor (beta chain). Germline V gene lookup returns CDR1 MGHRA and CDR2 YSYEKL. V dropped 1 base and J dropped 1; count of bases not matched to a gene: 3. This CDR3 has 17 amino acids. The sample originates from a study of blood T cell repertoires in COVID-19. Study at large: Sites in the United States, Italy and Spain provided acute and convalescent COVID-19 samples. PBMCs, B-cell-depleted T cells, or T cells provided the cDNA or gDNA that made up the material.

In the source study's methods: Reference gene primer amplification gave estimated nucleated cell counts. Method: immunoSEQ multiplex PCR; TCRdb's copy keeps in-frame clones and lacks some. V and J calls and clone size follow that table, whereas D and trimming were derived from the DNA. Among approximately 20,000 clones, 80% to 90% were seen once, and the ten largest hold more than 25%. Sequenced input: peripheral blood. J is TRBJ2-5 and V is TRBV4-1; 13 bases align to TRBD2. This sequence originates from a human donor with active COVID-19. The donor label of this sample is uncertain. CDR3 coding DNA: TGCGCCAGCAGCCAAGGACTAGCGGGAGGCTTCCAAGAGACCCAGTACTTC. Translating gives CASSQGLAGGFQETQYF.